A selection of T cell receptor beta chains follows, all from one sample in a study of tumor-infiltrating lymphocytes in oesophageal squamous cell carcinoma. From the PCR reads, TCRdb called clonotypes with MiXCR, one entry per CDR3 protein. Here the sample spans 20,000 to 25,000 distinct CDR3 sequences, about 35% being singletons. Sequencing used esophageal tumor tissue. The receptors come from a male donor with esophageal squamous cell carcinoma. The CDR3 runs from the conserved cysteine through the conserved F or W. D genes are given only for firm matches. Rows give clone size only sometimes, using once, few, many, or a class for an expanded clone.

TGTGCCACCAATAGCGGGTGGCCCTACAATGAGCAGTTCTTC | CATNSGWPYNEQFF | - | TRBD2 | TRBJ2-1 | TRBV7-2
TGTGCCAGCAGTACAGGGGGCGCGCAGCCCCAGCATTTT | CASSTGGAQPQHF | - | TRBD1 | TRBJ1-5 | TRBV2
TGTGTCAGCAGCCTACTAGCGGACACCGGGGAGCTGTTTTTT | CVSSLLADTGELFF | - | TRBD2 | TRBJ2-2 | TRBV11-3
TGCGCCAGCAGCTTGTCCGGACAGGGCTCCTACAATGAGCAGTTATTC | CASSLSGQGSYNEQLF | - | TRBD1 | TRBJ2-1 | TRBV5-1
TGTGCCAGCAGCCTGGGACTAGCGGGAGGCAATGAGCAGTTCTTC | CASSLGLAGGNEQFF | - | TRBD2 | TRBJ2-1 | TRBV7-3
TGTGCCATCAGTGATCTCCTATCGGCCTCTGGGGACACTGAAGCTTTCTTT | CAISDLLSASGDTEAFF | many | - | TRBJ1-1 | TRBV10-3
TGTGCCAGCAGCTTAGATGGGACAAGGAATGAGCAGTTCTTC | CASSLDGTRNEQFF | - | - | TRBJ2-1 | TRBV7-2
TGTGCCATCAGTGTATCGCAGGGATCCTACGAGCAGTACTTC | CAISVSQGSYEQYF | many | - | TRBJ2-7 | TRBV10-3
TGTGCCAGCAGGTTGTCTAGCCTTAACCAGCAGTACTTC | CASRLSSLNQQYF | - | - | TRBJ2-7 | TRBV27
TGTGCCAGCAGCTTGTGGGACGGTGAAGCTTTCTTT | CASSLWDGEAFF | large | - | TRBJ1-1 | TRBV7-9
TGTGCCAGCAGCCCGTCCCGGGAGACCCAGTACTTC | CASSPSRETQYF | - | - | TRBJ2-5 | TRBV7-2
TGTGCCAGCAGCCAGCTCGGACAGGTGGGGAACACTGAAGCTTTCTTT | CASSQLGQVGNTEAFF | - | TRBD1 | TRBJ1-1 | TRBV14
TGTGCCAGCAGCAACTATAATTCACCCCTCCACTTT | CASSNYNSPLHF | few | - | TRBJ1-6 | TRBV6-8
TGCAGTGCCCACGCGGGCTCCTACAATGAGCAGTACTTC | CSAHAGSYNEQYF | - | - | TRBJ2-5 | TRBV20-1
TGTGCCAGCAGCTCCTCTAGTTTCAATGAGCAGTTCTTC | CASSSSSFNEQFF | medium-sized | - | TRBJ2-1 | TRBV7-3
TGTGCCAGCAGGAGAGATACGCAGTATTTT | CASRRDTQYF | - | - | TRBJ2-3 | TRBV7-3
TGTGCCAGCAGCCAAGATTTGAAGGGTCAGTACTTC | CASSQDLKGQYF | many | - | TRBJ2-5 | TRBV4-2
TGTGCCAGCAGCTTATCCGGATCGGTCTACGAGCAGTTCTTC | CASSLSGSVYEQFF | - | - | TRBJ2-1 | TRBV7-2
TGCGCCAGCAGCCAAGCCCCACCACCCATTGTCACCGGGGAGCTGTTTTTT | CASSQAPPPIVTGELFF | few | - | TRBJ2-2 | TRBV4-1
TGTGCCAGCAGTTTAGCGCTGGACAGGGGGCTCTCCTACAATGAGCAGTTCTTC | CASSLALDRGLSYNEQFF | - | TRBD1 | TRBJ2-1 | TRBV12-3/TRBV12-4
TGTGCCAGCAGACCCGGGACAGGGGCCGATGAGCAGTTCTTC | CASRPGTGADEQFF | - | TRBD1 | TRBJ2-1 | TRBV7-2
TGTGCCAGCAGCTTCCGGGACAGGGGGATCAACGAGCAGTACTTC | CASSFRDRGINEQYF | medium-sized | TRBD1 | TRBJ2-7 | TRBV7-2
TGTGCCAGCAGCTTATCCCGGAACCCCTACGAGCAGTACTTC | CASSLSRNPYEQYF | many | - | TRBJ2-7 | TRBV5-6
TGTGCCAGCTCACCTACACCTCCCGGGCTTGGGATGGAAAAACTGTTTTTT | CASSPTPPGLGMEKLFF | few | - | TRBJ1-4 | TRBV18
TGTGCCAGCAGCTTAAGCGGCAATGAGCAGTTCTTC | CASSLSGNEQFF | few | - | TRBJ2-1 | TRBV7-6
TGTGCCAGTAGTGCAGGGGCGAACACTGAAGCTTTCTTT | CASSAGANTEAFF | many | - | TRBJ1-1 | TRBV19
TGTGCTAGTGGTTTGTTAGATACGCAGTATTTT | CASGLLDTQYF | - | - | TRBJ2-3 | TRBV12-5
TGTGCCAGCAGCTTGGGGACTACCTATAATGAGCAGTTCTTC | CASSLGTTYNEQFF | - | TRBD2 | TRBJ2-1 | TRBV7-2
TGCGCCAGCAGCATGGGACTAGCGGGAGGATATAGCACAGATACGCAGTATTTT | CASSMGLAGGYSTDTQYF | many | TRBD2 | TRBJ2-3 | TRBV10-1
TGTGCCAGCAGCTTAGAGCGGGGACTAGCCCCCTACAATGAGCAGTTCTTC | CASSLERGLAPYNEQFF | - | TRBD2 | TRBJ2-1 | TRBV11-3
TGTGCCGGGACCGACAGGGAGGGGTCCTACGAGCAGTATTTT | CAGTDREGSYEQYF | - | - | TRBJ2-3 | TRBV6-8
TGTGCCAGCACCATCGGGGGGACTTACAATGAGCAGTTCTTC | CASTIGGTYNEQFF | - | TRBD2 | TRBJ2-1 | TRBV7-9
TGCGCCAGCAGCGGAAGGACAGCAGCTAACTATGGCTACACCTTC | CASSGRTAANYGYTF | few | - | TRBJ1-2 | TRBV5-1
TGTGCCAGCAGCTTGACAGGTCGGGATCAGCCCCAGCATTTT | CASSLTGRDQPQHF | many | - | TRBJ1-5 | TRBV5-6
TGTGCCAGCAGTTACCGGGGGGAACAAGAGACCCAGTACTTC | CASSYRGEQETQYF | many | TRBD2 | TRBJ2-5 | TRBV6-6
TGTGCCAGCAGCCAAGACAGGAGCTCCTACGAGCAGTACTTC | CASSQDRSSYEQYF | many | - | TRBJ2-7 | TRBV14
TGTGCCAGCAGTTCAGGGGGAGTTCCCCTCCACTTC | CASSSGGVPLHF | many | TRBD1 | TRBJ2-4 | TRBV28
TGTGCCAGCAGCTTAGGGGCGGGAGTTCGGTCCTACGAGCAGTACTTC | CASSLGAGVRSYEQYF | few | TRBD2 | TRBJ2-7 | TRBV7-2
TGTGCCAGCAGCCGGAACCCGGGACAGGGATACGACGAGCAGTACTTC | CASSRNPGQGYDEQYF | - | TRBD1 | TRBJ2-7 | TRBV7-6
TGTGCCAGCAGCTTCGTAGCGGGGAGCTGGACAGATACGCAGTATTTT | CASSFVAGSWTDTQYF | - | TRBD2 | TRBJ2-3 | TRBV7-2
TGTGCCAGCAGCTTAGCGGGTGGAGGGCCTGGGGCCAACGTCCTGACTTTC | CASSLAGGGPGANVLTF | - | - | TRBJ2-6 | TRBV7-8
TGTGCCAGCAGCTTAGTCGCGGTGGGGGCCTACGAGCAGTACTTC | CASSLVAVGAYEQYF | medium-sized | - | TRBJ2-7 | TRBV7-2
TGCGCCAGCAGCTTGGATCCAGGGAGGGCTGCTGAAGCTTTCTTT | CASSLDPGRAAEAFF | many | - | TRBJ1-1 | TRBV5-1
TGTGCCAGCAGCCCTGACAGGGGGAACACTGAAGCTTTCTTT | CASSPDRGNTEAFF | many | TRBD1 | TRBJ1-1 | TRBV5-8
TGCGCCAGCAGCCGTAATAGTCGGACGGGATTCACTGAAGCTTTCTTT | CASSRNSRTGFTEAFF | many | - | TRBJ1-1 | TRBV4-1
TGTGCCAGCAGCCTGACAGGGGTCGAGCAGTACTTC | CASSLTGVEQYF | once | TRBD1 | TRBJ2-7 | TRBV7-4
TGTGCCAGCAACAGGGGGACGCGCGGCTACACCTTC | CASNRGTRGYTF | medium-sized | TRBD1 | TRBJ1-2 | TRBV28
TGTGCCAGCAGCTTACAGGGGTTGGGAGAGACCCAGTACTTC | CASSLQGLGETQYF | once | - | TRBJ2-5 | TRBV7-2
TGCGCCAGCAGCTGGGCGGGACAGTCCTCTGGAAACACCATATATTTT | CASSWAGQSSGNTIYF | - | TRBD1 | TRBJ1-3 | TRBV5-1
TGTGCCAGCAGTCCATGGGCGGGAGGGTCCTACAATGAGCAGTTCTTC | CASSPWAGGSYNEQFF | many | TRBD2 | TRBJ2-1 | TRBV28
TGTGCCAGCAGTGAAACAGGTGAGTCCTACGAGCAGTACTTC | CASSETGESYEQYF | - | - | TRBJ2-7 | TRBV6-1
TGTGCCACCAGTTCCGGACTAGCGGGTACCACAGATACGCAGTATTTT | CATSSGLAGTTDTQYF | - | TRBD2 | TRBJ2-3 | TRBV15
TGTGCCAGCAGTTTACAAGCGGGAGGGCCGTATGAGCAGTTCTTC | CASSLQAGGPYEQFF | few | TRBD2 | TRBJ2-1 | TRBV12-3/TRBV12-4
TGTGCCAGCAGTTTCGGTGGGACAGGGAACTACAATGAGCAGTTCTTC | CASSFGGTGNYNEQFF | few | TRBD1 | TRBJ2-1 | TRBV6-6